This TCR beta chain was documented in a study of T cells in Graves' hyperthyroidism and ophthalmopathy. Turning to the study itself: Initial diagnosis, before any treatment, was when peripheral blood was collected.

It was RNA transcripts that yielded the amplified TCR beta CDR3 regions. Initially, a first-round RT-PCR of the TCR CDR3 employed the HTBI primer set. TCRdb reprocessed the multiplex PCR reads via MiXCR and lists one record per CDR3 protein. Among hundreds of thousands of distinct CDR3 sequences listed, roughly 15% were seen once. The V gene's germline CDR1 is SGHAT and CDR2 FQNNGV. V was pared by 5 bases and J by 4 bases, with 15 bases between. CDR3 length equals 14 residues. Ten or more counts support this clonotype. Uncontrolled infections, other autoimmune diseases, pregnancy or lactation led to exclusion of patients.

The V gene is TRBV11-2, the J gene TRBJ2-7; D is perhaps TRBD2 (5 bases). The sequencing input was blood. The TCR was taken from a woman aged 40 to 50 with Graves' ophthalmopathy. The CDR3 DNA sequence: TGTGCCAGCAGCAAAGCGGAGGTACTTTACGAGCAGTACTTC. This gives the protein CASSKAEVLYEQYF.